The 9 T cell receptor beta chains in this list originate from one sample, sequenced in a study of T cells after yellow fever vaccination. TCRdb redid the calling of the 5' RACE reads with MiXCR, one entry per CDR3 protein. Of 350,000 to 450,000 distinct CDR3 sequences listed, more than 5.5% are singletons. Sequences were derived from PBMCs, sampled 5 days after the yellow fever booster vaccination. These receptor sequences come from a man aged 25 to 40 who received the YFV17D yellow fever vaccine.

Many counts were recorded for this clonotype. The chain uses TRBV7-2 and TRBJ2-7; D perhaps matches TRBD1 (5 bases). The ends were cut back, 2 bases at V and 4 bases at J, with 12 bases in the middle. The CDR3 runs to 14 residues. Per the germline V gene, CDR1 is SGHTA and CDR2 is FQGNSA. CDR3 amino acids: CASSLLGQGYEQYF. In DNA, the CDR3 is TGTGCCAGCAGCTTACTGGGGCAAGGTTACGAGCAGTACTTC.

This clonotype was seen at least ten times. The V and J genes are TRBV28 and TRBJ2-7, with 9 bases fitting TRBD2. Unmatched junction bases numbered 8, after V lost 1 base and J lost 4 bases. The CDR3 runs 16 residues. From germline, CDR1 is MDHEN and CDR2 SYDVKM. The CDR3 nucleotides read TGTGCCAGCAGTTTATCAGGAGCGGGAGGATTGTACGAGCAGTACTTC. This encodes CASSLSGAGGLYEQYF.

This clonotype was counted ten times or more. V usage is TRBV29-1 and J usage is TRBJ2-5; 9 nucleotides align to TRBD1. The CDR3 is made up of 14 amino acids. CDR1 and CDR2 (germline): SQVTM, ANQGSEA. The ends lost 7 bases at V and 4 bases at J; junction bases unmatched: 10. CDR3 sequence (DNA): TGCAGCGCGGACAGGGGATTCTCAAGAGAGACCCAGTACTTC. This encodes CSADRGFSRETQYF. The variable domain in full, with the rest retrieved from reference TRBV29-1 and TRBJ2-5, is SAVISQKPSRDICQRGTSLTIQCQVDSQVTMMFWYRQQPGQSLTLIATANQGSEATYESGFVIDKFPISRPNLTFSTLTVSNMSPEDSSIYLCSADRGFSRETQYFGPGTRLLVL.

This clonotype was observed a handful of times. The rearrangement joins TRBV15 to TRBJ2-3; D remains unclear. The CDR3 is 12 residues long. V lost 0 bases and J lost 11, with 9 bases in between. CDR1 and CDR2 (germline): LNHNV, YYDKDF (reference sequence). This chain's CDR3 is CATSRDSPRQYF. The CDR3 nucleotides read TGTGCCACCAGCAGAGATTCCCCAAGGCAGTATTTT.

This clonotype has at least ten counts. V usage is TRBV20-1 and J usage is TRBJ2-5, with TRBD2 matching 11 bases. CDR1 is DFQATT and CDR2 is SNEGSKA in the germline V gene (reference sequence). Germline trimming cut 7 bases from V and 4 bases from J; bases unmatched to any gene: 11. CDR3 length: 15 residues. In nucleotides, the CDR3 is TGCAGTGTTCGATTTAGCGGGAGGGCCGCAGAGACCCAGTACTTC. This gives the protein CSVRFSGRAAETQYF.

This clonotype was recorded a few times. The rearrangement joins TRBV6-2 or TRBV6-3 to TRBJ2-2; TRBD1 aligns across 7 bases. The CDR3 length is 15 residues. The J segment lost 5 bases and the V segment lost 5 bases, leaving 8 bases of the junction unmatched. The germline V gene has CDR1 MNHEY and CDR2 SVGEGT. The CDR3 sequence: CASSRPRQGTGELFF. DNA for the CDR3: TGTGCCAGCAGTCGCCCTAGACAGGGTACCGGGGAGCTGTTTTTT.

At least ten counts were recorded for this clonotype. This rearrangement joins TRBV9 to TRBJ1-6, with a weak D call TRBD1 (5 bases). The CDR3 length is 15 residues. Germline assignment: CDR1 SGDLS and CDR2 YYNGEE. Trimming shortened V by 4 bases and J by 6 bases, and 14 bases separated the two germline ends. The CDR3 sequence is CASSLSGLGNSPLHF. CDR3 DNA sequence: TGTGCCAGCAGCCTCTCAGGGTTAGGTAATTCACCCCTCCACTTT.

The chain couples TRBV12-3 or TRBV12-4 to TRBJ2-1; D is unresolved. V lost 3 bases, J lost 11 bases, and 11 bases lay in between. The CDR3 spans 12 residues. In DNA form, the CDR3 reads TGTGCCAGCAGTTTTCGGGCCTTCCAGCAGTTCTTC. It translates to CASSFRAFQQFF.

At least ten counts were recorded for this clonotype. The chain carries TRBV14 and TRBJ2-6, with TRBD1 matching over 7 bases. This CDR3 region has 17 residues. Germline CDR1 is SGHDN and CDR2 is FVKESK. V gave up 6 bases and J gave up 0 bases; unmatched junction bases: 8. The CDR3 here is CASSYYSGGSGANVLTF. The CDR3 nucleotides read TGTGCCAGCAGTTATTATTCAGGGGGCTCTGGGGCCAACGTCCTGACTTTC.